This T cell receptor beta chain was recorded in a study of CD8+ T cells in alopecia areata. The study's findings and limits: It was lesional scalp, especially alopecia totalis/universalis, that showed higher clonality than normal scalp.

About this clone itself: Its target is not known.

The CDR3 is 11 residues long. V gave up 7 bases and J gave up 5 bases, with 6 bases separating them. Germline loops: CDR1 SGHNT, CDR2 YYREEE (reference sequence). cDNA prepared by RNA extraction and subsequent reverse transcription served as the template for sequencing. Repertoires were generated with immunoSEQ multiplex PCR, while TCRdb's copy carries only in-frame clones and drops some. The profile shows 150,000 to 250,000 clones, more than 45% of them singletons. Treatment defined: oral pan-JAK inhibitor, 5-10 mg twice daily. Peripheral blood samples and lesional scalp punch biopsies were obtained from alopecia areata patients.

The clonotype comes from a human donor with alopecia areata. The chain has TRBV5-4 and TRBJ2-2; D not resolved. Material: CD4+ T cells sorted from blood, obtained at week 24, from a patient treated with tofacitinib. The CDR3 DNA follows: TGTGCCAGCGGGTGGACCGGGGAGCTGTTTTTT. Translated, it gives CASGWTGELFF.